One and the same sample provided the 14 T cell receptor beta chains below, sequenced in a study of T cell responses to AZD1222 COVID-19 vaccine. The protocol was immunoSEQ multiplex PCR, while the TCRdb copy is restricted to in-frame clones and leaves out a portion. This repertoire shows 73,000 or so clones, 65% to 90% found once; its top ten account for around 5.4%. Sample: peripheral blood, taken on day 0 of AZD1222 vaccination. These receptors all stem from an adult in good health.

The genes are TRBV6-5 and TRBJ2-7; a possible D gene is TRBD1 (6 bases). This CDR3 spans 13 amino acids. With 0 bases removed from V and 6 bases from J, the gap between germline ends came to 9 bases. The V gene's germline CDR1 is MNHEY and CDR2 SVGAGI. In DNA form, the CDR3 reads TGTGCCAGCAGTTACTCGACAGGTTTCGAGCAGTACTTC. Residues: CASSYSTGFEQYF.

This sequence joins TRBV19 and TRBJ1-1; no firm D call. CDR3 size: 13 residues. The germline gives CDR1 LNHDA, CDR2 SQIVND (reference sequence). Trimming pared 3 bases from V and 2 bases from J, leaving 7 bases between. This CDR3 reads CASSILLNTEAFF. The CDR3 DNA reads TGTGCCAGTAGTATCCTCCTAAACACTGAAGCTTTCTTT.

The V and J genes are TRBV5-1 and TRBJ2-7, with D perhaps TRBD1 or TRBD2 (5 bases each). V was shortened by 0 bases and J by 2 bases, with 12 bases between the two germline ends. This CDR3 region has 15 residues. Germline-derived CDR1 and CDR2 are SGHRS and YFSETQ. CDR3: CASSLDSRDPYEQYF. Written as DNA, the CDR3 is TGCGCCAGCAGCTTGGATAGTAGGGACCCCTACGAGCAGTACTTC.

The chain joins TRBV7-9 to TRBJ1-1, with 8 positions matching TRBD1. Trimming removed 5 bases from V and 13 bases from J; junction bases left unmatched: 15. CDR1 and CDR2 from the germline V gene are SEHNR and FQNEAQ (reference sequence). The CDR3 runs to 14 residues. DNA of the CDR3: TGTGCCAGCAGCCCCCCGGTGGGACAGGCCGCTGTTTTCTTT. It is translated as CASSPPVGQAAVFF.

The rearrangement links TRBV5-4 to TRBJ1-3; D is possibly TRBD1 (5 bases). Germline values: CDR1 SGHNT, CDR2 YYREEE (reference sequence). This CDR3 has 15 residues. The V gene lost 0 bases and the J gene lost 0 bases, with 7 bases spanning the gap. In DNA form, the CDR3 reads TGTGCCAGCAGCTTGGTTGGGGGCTCTGGAAACACCATATATTTT. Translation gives CASSLVGGSGNTIYF. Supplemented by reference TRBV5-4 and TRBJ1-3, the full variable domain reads ETGVTQSPTHLIKTRGQQVTLRCSSQSGHNTVSWYQQALGQGPQFIFQYYREEENGRGNFPPRFSGLQFPNYSSELNVNALELDDSALYLCASSLVGGSGNTIYFGEGSWLTVV.

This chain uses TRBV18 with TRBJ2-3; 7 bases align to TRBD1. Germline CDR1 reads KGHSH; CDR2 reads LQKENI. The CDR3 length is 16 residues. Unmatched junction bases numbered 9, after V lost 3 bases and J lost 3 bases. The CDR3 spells CASSPFGQDRTDTQYF. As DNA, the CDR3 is TGTGCCAGCTCACCTTTTGGACAGGATAGAACAGATACGCAGTATTTT.

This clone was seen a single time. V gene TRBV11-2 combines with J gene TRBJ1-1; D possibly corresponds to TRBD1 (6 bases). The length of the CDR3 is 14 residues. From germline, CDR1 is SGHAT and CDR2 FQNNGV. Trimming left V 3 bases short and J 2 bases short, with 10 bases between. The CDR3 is CASSFDRINTEAFF. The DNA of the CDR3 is TGTGCCAGCAGCTTTGACAGGATAAACACTGAAGCTTTCTTT.

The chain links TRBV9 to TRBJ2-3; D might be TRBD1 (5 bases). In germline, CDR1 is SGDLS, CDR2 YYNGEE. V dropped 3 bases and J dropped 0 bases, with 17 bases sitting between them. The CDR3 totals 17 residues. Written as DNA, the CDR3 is TGTGCCAGCAGCGGAATGATGAAGGGGTCTAGCACAGATACGCAGTATTTT. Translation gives CASSGMMKGSSTDTQYF.

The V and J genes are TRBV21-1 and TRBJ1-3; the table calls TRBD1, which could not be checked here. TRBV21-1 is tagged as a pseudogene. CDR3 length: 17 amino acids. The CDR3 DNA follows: TGTGCCAGCAGCAAAGGTGTCAGGTCACGCTCTGGAAACACCATATATTTT. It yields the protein CASSKGVRSRSGNTIYF.

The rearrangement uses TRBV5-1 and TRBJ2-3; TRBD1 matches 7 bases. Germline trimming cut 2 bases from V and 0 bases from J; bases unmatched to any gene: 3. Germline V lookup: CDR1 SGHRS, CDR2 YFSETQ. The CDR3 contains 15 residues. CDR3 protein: CASSFDRVSTDTQYF. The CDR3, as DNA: TGCGCCAGCAGCTTTGACAGGGTTAGCACAGATACGCAGTATTTT.

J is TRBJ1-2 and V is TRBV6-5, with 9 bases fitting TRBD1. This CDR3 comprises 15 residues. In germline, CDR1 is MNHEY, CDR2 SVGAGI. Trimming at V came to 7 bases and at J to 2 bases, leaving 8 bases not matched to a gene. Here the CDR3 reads CASKTGTGWNYGYTF. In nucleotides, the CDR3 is TGTGCCAGCAAAACCGGGACAGGGTGGAACTATGGCTACACCTTC.

The CDR3 loop reads CASLAGNTGELFF. CDR3 DNA sequence: TGTGCCTCACTAGCGGGGAACACCGGGGAGCTGTTTTTT. The chain combines TRBV19 with TRBJ2-2; 9 nucleotides line up with TRBD2. The CDR3 extends over 13 amino acids. After removal of 11 bases from V and 1 base from J, the junction contained 2 bases not matched to a gene. Germline V gene data show CDR1 as LNHDA and CDR2 as SQIVND (reference sequence).

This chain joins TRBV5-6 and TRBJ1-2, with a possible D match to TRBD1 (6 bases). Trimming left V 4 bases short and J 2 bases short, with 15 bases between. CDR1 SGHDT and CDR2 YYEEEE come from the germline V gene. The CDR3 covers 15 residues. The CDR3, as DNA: TGTGCCAGCAGCCGCGGGGGGCTCACGAACTATGGCTACACCTTC. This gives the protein CASSRGGLTNYGYTF. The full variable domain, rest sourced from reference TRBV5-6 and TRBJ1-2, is DAGVTQSPTHLIKTRGQQVTLRCSPKSGHDTVSWYQQALGQGPQFIFQYYEEEERQRGNFPDRFSGHQFPNYSSELNVNALLLGDSALYLCASSRGGLTNYGYTFGSGTRLTVV.

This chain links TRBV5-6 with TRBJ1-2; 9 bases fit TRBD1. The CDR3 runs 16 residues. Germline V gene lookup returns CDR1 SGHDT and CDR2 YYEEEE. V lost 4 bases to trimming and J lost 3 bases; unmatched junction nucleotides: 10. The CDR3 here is CASSGGTGGDDYGYTF. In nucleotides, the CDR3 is TGTGCCAGCAGCGGGGGTACAGGGGGCGATGACTATGGCTACACCTTC. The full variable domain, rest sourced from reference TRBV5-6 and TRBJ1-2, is DAGVTQSPTHLIKTRGQQVTLRCSPKSGHDTVSWYQQALGQGPQFIFQYYEEEERQRGNFPDRFSGHQFPNYSSELNVNALLLGDSALYLCASSGGTGGDDYGYTFGSGTRLTVV.